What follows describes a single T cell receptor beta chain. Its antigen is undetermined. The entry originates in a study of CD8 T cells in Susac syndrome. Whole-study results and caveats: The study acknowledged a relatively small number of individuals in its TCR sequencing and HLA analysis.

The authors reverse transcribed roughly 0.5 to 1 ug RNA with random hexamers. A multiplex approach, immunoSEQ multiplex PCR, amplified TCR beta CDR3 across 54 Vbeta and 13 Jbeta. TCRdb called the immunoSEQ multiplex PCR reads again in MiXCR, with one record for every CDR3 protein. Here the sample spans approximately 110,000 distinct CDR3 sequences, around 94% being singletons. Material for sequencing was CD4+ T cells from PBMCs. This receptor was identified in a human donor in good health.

The CDR3 DNA is TGTGCCAGCAGTGACAGGGTAAGCTCCTACAATGAGCAGTTCTTC. Residues: CASSDRVSSYNEQFF. V gene TRBV2 combines with J gene TRBJ2-1, with a tentative D call TRBD1 (5 bases). Trimming shortened V by 3 bases and J by 0 bases, and 9 bases separated the two germline ends. The length of the CDR3 is 15 residues. Germline V gene sequence: CDR1 SNHLY, CDR2 FYNNEI.